This T cell receptor (beta chain) was identified during a study of tumor-infiltrating lymphocytes in localized non-small cell lung cancer. Study overall: Each patient gave resected tumor and non-adjacent uninvolved lung tissue. Regarding the study as a whole: Tumor T-cell fraction was not associated with recurrence-free survival. Not all patients were TCR sequenced, owing to tissue quantity. IM1 and IM2 tumors showed no difference in T-cell fraction.

Sequencing used immunoSEQ multiplex PCR; TCRdb keeps in-frame clones, though not all of them. The table includes some 6,000 clones, roughly four fifths detected once. CDR1 and CDR2 from the germline V gene are SGHTA and FQGNSA. CDR3 size: 19 residues. V was trimmed by 5 bases and J by 0 bases, leaving 26 bases between them. Concerning this clone: Its antigen remains unknown.

The V call is TRBV7-2, the J call TRBJ2-7; either TRBD1 or TRBD2 may supply D (5 bases each). Sequenced input: lung tumor tissue. The source is a human donor with non-small cell lung cancer. Here the CDR3 DNA reads TGTGCCAGCAGCCTTAAGACGACAGAAAATCCTGGGGGCTCCTACGAGCAGTACTTC. It encodes CASSLKTTENPGGSYEQYF.